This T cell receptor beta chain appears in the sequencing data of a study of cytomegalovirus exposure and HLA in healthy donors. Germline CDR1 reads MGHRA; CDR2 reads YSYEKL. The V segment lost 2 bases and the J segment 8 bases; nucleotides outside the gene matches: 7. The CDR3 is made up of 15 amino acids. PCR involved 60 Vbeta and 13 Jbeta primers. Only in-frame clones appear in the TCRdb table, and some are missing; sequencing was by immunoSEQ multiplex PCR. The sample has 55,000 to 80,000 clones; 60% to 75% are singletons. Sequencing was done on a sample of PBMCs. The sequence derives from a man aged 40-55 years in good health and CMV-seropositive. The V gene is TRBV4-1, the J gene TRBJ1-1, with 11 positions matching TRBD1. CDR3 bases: TGCGCCAGCAGCCAATGGACAGGGGGCTCCTTCGAAGCTTTCTTT. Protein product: CASSQWTGGSFEAFF.